The clone carrying this T cell receptor beta chain qualifies as medium-sized. The data stem from a study of graft-versus-host responses after intestinal transplantation. Overall study results and limits: GvH clones occurred in recipient marrow; some first appeared in ileum or blood. Circulating GvH clone levels at their peak were associated with HvG declines (early post-transplant).

Measured with immunoSEQ multiplex PCR; TCRdb has only the in-frame clones, and not every one. The data hold around 14,000 clones, with roughly a third observed a single time. Sorting of proliferating CFSE-low CD3+CD4+ and CD3+CD8+ responders took place after the reaction. The germline V gene has CDR1 LNHDA and CDR2 SQIVND (reference sequence). Trimming cost V 5 bases and J 0 bases, with 11 bases left between them. This CDR3 has 15 amino acids. The rearrangement joins TRBV19 to TRBJ1-3; no firm D call. This sample comprised alloreactive CD4+ T cells from a mixed lymphocyte reaction culture, obtained before intestinal transplant. Subset: CFSE-low proliferating T cells sorted from approximately 6-day pre-transplant mixed lymphocyte reaction (GvH or HvG direction). The sequence was collected from a human patient who received an intestinal transplant. This chain's CDR3 is CASSVSANSGNTIYF. The CDR3 region has the DNA TGTGCCAGTAGTGTCTCGGCGAACTCTGGAAACACCATATATTTT.